The following is a T cell receptor beta chain sequence with its context. Per the original data handling: For nucleated cells, counts were estimated from reference gene primer amplification. Assay used: immunoSEQ multiplex PCR; TCRdb lists only in-frame clones, some missing. D and trimming were read from the DNA, whereas the V and J calls and clone size are those reported in that table. The data show 200,000 to 250,000 clones, with approximately 80% seen just once and roughly 3.3% held by the top ten. V lost 1 base to trimming and J lost 6 bases, with 10 bases between them. This CDR3 contains 13 residues. Germline loops: CDR1 MNHNS, CDR2 SASEGT. This specimen comes from a study of blood T cell repertoires in COVID-19. Study details: Italy, Spain and the United States were the sources of the convalescent and acute COVID-19 samples. T cells, B-cell-depleted T cells, or PBMCs provided the cDNA or gDNA that served as material.

The chain combines TRBV6-1 with TRBJ2-7; a weak D match, TRBD2 (5 bases). This TCR was sampled from a woman between 18 and 29 years old with acute or convalescent COVID-19. The source material was peripheral blood. DNA of the CDR3: TGTGCCAGCAGTGAAGAACCTCGGGGCGAGCAGTACTTC. Its translation: CASSEEPRGEQYF.